This T cell receptor (beta chain) comes out of a study of cytomegalovirus exposure and HLA in healthy donors. Study summary: It was reported in a later analysis that the 100 to 150 validation repertoires used the same platform as the 550 to 800 first-cohort repertoires. Points from the study as a whole: There were around 160 TCR beta chains listed as cytomegalovirus-associated. CMV antigen specificity was confirmed in vitro for a few CMV-associated chains.

This CDR3 comprises 13 residues. V lost 6 bases to trimming and J lost 7 bases, with 12 bases between them. Per the germline V gene, CDR1 is PRHDT and CDR2 is FYEKMQ (reference sequence). The assay was immunoSEQ multiplex PCR, and TCRdb's table has in-frame clones only and misses some. The data contain fewer than 400,000 clones, nearly 90% of them singletons. The donors were members of the validation cohort, which comprised around 110 subjects and was separate from the first cohort of around 700 subjects. To note about this clone: The antigen is not known.

The chain carries TRBV13 and TRBJ2-2; D perhaps matches TRBD2 (6 bases). This sequence originates from a young man in good health and CMV-seronegative. Input material: PBMCs. The CDR3 coding sequence is TGTGCCAGCAGAGGGACCGGGAGCGGGGAGCTGTTTTTT. It specifies CASRGTGSGELFF.